This entry concerns a single T cell receptor beta chain. Diagnostic criteria for definite or probable disease, in their recently defined form, were met by the patients with Susac syndrome. The data were taken from a study of CD8 T cells in Susac syndrome. Study overall: Treatment status at blood draw for the Susac syndrome patients was therapy-naive, corticosteroids, or intravenous immunoglobulin alone.

RNA was extracted with the RNeasy kit, and a quantity of roughly 0.45 to 1 ug was reverse transcribed using random hexamers. Across 54 Vbeta and 13 Jbeta, immunoSEQ multiplex PCR amplified TCR beta CDR3. TCRdb processed the immunoSEQ multiplex PCR reads anew with MiXCR; each CDR3 protein has one entry. The repertoire consists of some 97,000 distinct CDR3 sequences, with approximately 95% occurring once and the leading ten covering approximately 0.33%. The sample comprised CD8+ T cells from PBMCs. The source is a human donor with Susac syndrome.

The CDR3 sequence: CASSIAAGGSYNEQFF. The CDR3 DNA reads as TGTGCCAGTAGTATAGCAGCGGGAGGGTCCTACAATGAGCAGTTCTTC. The chain employs TRBV19 and TRBJ2-1; TRBD2 agrees at 10 bases. The J segment lost 1 base and the V segment lost 1 base, leaving 1 base of the junction unmatched. The CDR3 has 16 residues. Looked up from germline, CDR1 is LNHDA and CDR2 is SQIVND (reference sequence).